One sample yielded the 28 T cell receptor beta chains listed below, sequenced in a study of graft-versus-host responses after intestinal transplantation (dated by TCRdb to about 2021). Interpreted using the paper, the time point label stands for: cells obtained before transplantation from donor or recipient. Library generation was performed with the immunoSEQ multiplex PCR assay. TCRdb carries this immuneACCESS record with in-frame sequences only. Its versions omit some clonotypes, under half of them owing to an unresolved V gene in the studies checked, with the rest unexplained. The sample records roughly 34,000 clones, roughly 95% of which are singletons. Jointly, the top ten make up roughly 0.22% of the sample. Their antigens are not known. The sample in question was unstimulated CD4+ T cells sorted from spleen or lymph node cells, obtained before transplant. These receptor sequences come from a human donor who was the organ donor for an intestinal transplant.

This sequence joins TRBV5-1 and TRBJ2-7; D unresolved. Germline V lookup: CDR1 SGHRS, CDR2 YFSETQ. This CDR3 is built from 15 residues. Trimming removed 1 base from V and 3 bases from J, with 14 bases in between. CDR3 protein: CASSLRAGSYYEQYF. CDR3 DNA sequence: TGCGCCAGCAGCTTGCGGGCAGGTTCATACTACGAGCAGTACTTC.

The chain is built from TRBV4-3 and TRBJ1-2; maybe TRBD1 (6 bases). The V end lost 0 bases, the J end lost 5 bases, and 13 bases lay between the germline ends. The CDR3 is 15 amino acids. Germline V gives CDR1 LGHNA, CDR2 YSLEER. DNA of the CDR3: TGCGCCAGCAGCCAAGATTTACAGGGCGTTTATGGCTACACCTTC. Its translation: CASSQDLQGVYGYTF.

The chain uses TRBV6-6 and TRBJ2-7, with 7 nucleotides matching TRBD1. The CDR3 runs 15 residues. Per germline, CDR1 MNHNY and CDR2 SVGAGI (reference sequence). Trimming took 4 bases from V and 3 from J; bases not matched to a gene: 9. The CDR3 loop reads CASSSTTGSIYEQYF. DNA of the CDR3: TGTGCCAGCAGTTCCACGACAGGGAGCATCTACGAGCAGTACTTC.

The rearrangement links TRBV6-5 to TRBJ2-7; D unresolved. Germline values: CDR1 MNHEY, CDR2 SVGAGI. V was trimmed by 0 bases and J by 6 bases, leaving 18 bases between them. The CDR3 is made up of 16 amino acids. The CDR3: CASSYSISGPSSEQYF. DNA of the CDR3: TGTGCCAGCAGTTACTCGATTTCCGGCCCGAGCTCCGAGCAGTACTTC.

This chain links TRBV4-1 with TRBJ1-1; D unresolved. Germline V gene data show CDR1 as MGHRA and CDR2 as YSYEKL. V was trimmed by 1 base and J by 2 bases, leaving 11 bases between them. The CDR3 has 15 residues. CDR3 nucleotides: TGCGCCAGCAGCCAAGTCGAGGACGGAAACACTGAAGCTTTCTTT. Protein product: CASSQVEDGNTEAFF.

The chain couples TRBV2 to TRBJ2-7; unclear D gene. Per the germline V gene, CDR1 is SNHLY and CDR2 is FYNNEI. V lost 5 bases to trimming and J lost 2 bases, with 10 bases between them. The CDR3 runs to 13 residues. This CDR3 reads CASSTSAPYEQYF. The CDR3 DNA sequence: TGTGCCAGCAGTACGTCCGCCCCCTACGAGCAGTACTTC.

The J gene is TRBJ2-1, the V gene TRBV29-1; either TRBD1 or TRBD2 may supply D (5 bases each). The CDR3 spans 16 residues. Germline CDR1 is SQVTM and CDR2 is ANQGSEA. V shed 6 bases and J shed 6 bases, with 24 bases lying between them. The CDR3 spells CSVYPLGYGAGNEQFF. The CDR3 DNA reads TGCAGCGTCTATCCCTTGGGGTATGGGGCGGGCAATGAGCAGTTCTTC.

The DNA for the CDR3 is TGTGCTAGTGGTGCTCCTGATGCAGGACAAAGTCGGGCCAACGTCCTGACTTTC. It is translated as CASGAPDAGQSRANVLTF. The V gene is TRBV12-5, the J gene TRBJ2-6, with TRBD1 as a possible D gene (5 bases). V was pared by 5 bases and J by 5 bases, with 22 bases between. The CDR3 covers 18 residues. Germline CDR1 and CDR2: LGHNT and FRNRAP.

The gene calls are TRBV4-3 and TRBJ1-6; 8 bases map to TRBD1. The CDR3 has 16 amino acids. J gave up 3 bases and V 1 base, and 2 bases lay outside the gene matches. Germline lookup yields CDR1 LGHNA and CDR2 YSLEER. The CDR3 spells CASSQVGQGYNSPLHF. CDR3 nucleotides: TGCGCCAGCAGCCAAGTTGGACAGGGCTATAATTCACCCCTCCACTTT.

This clone turned up a few times. V and J are TRBV10-1 and TRBJ1-2; 7 bases agree with TRBD1. There are 13 residues in the CDR3. The germline gives CDR1 WNHNN, CDR2 SYGVQD (reference sequence). With V trimmed by 7 bases and J by 8 bases, 10 bases remained unmatched. The CDR3 bases are TGCGCCAGCACCAAGACAGGGTTAGAAGGCTACACCTTC. It is translated as CASTKTGLEGYTF.

This clone was picked up one time. The chain employs TRBV27 and TRBJ1-6; 8 bases line up with TRBD1. Germline CDR1 MNHEY, CDR2 SMNVEV (reference sequence). This CDR3 spans 16 amino acids. Losses at the gene ends were 6 bases for V and 0 bases for J; bases not matched to a gene: 4. CDR3 in amino acids: CASRGTGSSYNSPLHF. The CDR3 coding sequence is TGTGCCAGCAGGGGGACAGGTAGCTCCTATAATTCACCCCTCCACTTT.

The chain has TRBV9 and TRBJ1-5; TRBD1 is a possible D gene (6 bases). V was trimmed by 3 bases and J by 7 bases, leaving 14 bases between them. CDR3 size: 14 residues. Germline V gene lookup returns CDR1 SGDLS and CDR2 YYNGEE. The CDR3 here is CASSAGAEGQPQHF. CDR3 nucleotide sequence: TGTGCCAGCAGCGCGGGGGCGGAGGGGCAGCCCCAGCATTTT.

The chain links TRBV7-9 to TRBJ2-3, with D perhaps given as TRBD1 or TRBD2 (5 bases each). Trimming pared 1 base from V and 3 bases from J, leaving 11 bases between. Germline lookup yields CDR1 SEHNR and CDR2 FQNEAQ (reference sequence). This CDR3 contains 15 residues. The chain's CDR3 is CASSLVLGDTDTQYF. CDR3 DNA: TGTGCCAGCAGCTTAGTTTTGGGGGATACAGATACGCAGTATTTT.

The gene calls are TRBV6-5 and TRBJ2-5, with TRBD2 as a possible D gene (5 bases). This CDR3 spans 15 amino acids. Trimming took off 2 bases at V and 3 bases at J, with 13 bases between the two ends. Germline V gene lookup returns CDR1 MNHEY and CDR2 SVGAGI. CDR3 residues: CASSYDLAFKETQYF. The CDR3 DNA reads as TGTGCCAGCAGTTACGATTTAGCGTTTAAAGAGACCCAGTACTTC.

The chain combines TRBV5-1 with TRBJ2-3, with 10 bases fitting TRBD2. The germline V gene has CDR1 SGHRS and CDR2 YFSETQ. The CDR3 loop spans 16 amino acids. The V and J ends lost 3 bases and 5 bases, in that order; junction bases with no gene match: 9. CDR3 sequence: CASSSLSGGAQDTQYF. DNA for the CDR3: TGCGCCAGCAGCTCCCTCAGCGGGGGGGCCCAAGATACGCAGTATTTT.

The chain has TRBV7-9 and TRBJ2-7; 9 bases line up with TRBD1. Losses at the gene ends were 5 bases for V and 4 bases for J; bases not matched to a gene: 12. Germline V gene lookup returns CDR1 SEHNR and CDR2 FQNEAQ (reference sequence). There are 16 residues in the CDR3. The CDR3 spells CASSPPGQGTTYEQYF. The DNA of the CDR3 is TGTGCCAGCAGCCCTCCTGGACAGGGGACTACATACGAGCAGTACTTC.

The chain couples TRBV7-3 to TRBJ1-2; D remains unclear. V dropped 5 bases and J dropped 4 bases, with 14 bases sitting between them. The CDR3 runs 14 residues. Germline V CDR1 and CDR2: SGHTA, FQGTGA. CDR3 sequence reads: CASSPRSRLYGYTF. The DNA of the CDR3 is TGTGCCAGCAGCCCCCGGAGCCGCCTCTATGGCTACACCTTC.

This clone was seen only once. V is TRBV5-6 and J is TRBJ1-2; no firm D call. Germline-derived CDR1 and CDR2 are SGHDT and YYEEEE. The CDR3 loop spans 12 amino acids. V lost 0 bases and J lost 5, with 5 bases in between. The CDR3 sequence is CASSLGPYGYTF. In DNA, the CDR3 is TGTGCCAGCAGCTTGGGCCCATATGGCTACACCTTC.

The chain recombines TRBV5-6 with TRBJ2-1; 7 bases map to TRBD1. Germline CDR1 is SGHDT and CDR2 is YYEEEE. CDR3 length: 15 amino acids. Trimming cost V 6 bases and J 8 bases; bases outside gene matches: 14. The CDR3 region is CASTRAPGGDYEQFF. The DNA for the CDR3 is TGTGCCAGCACCAGAGCTCCAGGGGGAGATTATGAGCAGTTCTTC.

CDR3 in DNA: TGTGCCAGCAGTTTAGGACAGGGCAGCCATCAGCCCCAGCATTTT. Protein sequence: CASSLGQGSHQPQHF. The genes are TRBV6-1 and TRBJ1-5; 8 bases fit TRBD1. Germline assignment: CDR1 MNHNS and CDR2 SASEGT. The CDR3 spans 15 residues. J was trimmed by 5 bases and V by 5 bases; bases with no gene match: 8.

The rearrangement joins TRBV30 to TRBJ1-5; 9 bases align to TRBD1. V gave up 5 bases and J gave up 0 bases; unmatched junction bases: 11. Germline V gene lookup returns CDR1 GTSNPN and CDR2 SVGIG (reference sequence). The CDR3 contains 17 residues. The CDR3 spells CAWLGQGQAYSNQPQHF. DNA for the CDR3: TGTGCCTGGTTGGGACAGGGCCAAGCTTATAGCAATCAGCCCCAGCATTTT.

The genes are TRBV6-5 and TRBJ2-1, with D uncertain. V was shortened by 0 bases and J by 1 base, with 10 bases between the two germline ends. CDR1 MNHEY and CDR2 SVGAGI come from the germline V gene. The CDR3 spans 16 residues. CDR3 sequence: CASSYSRGRSYNEQFF. DNA of the CDR3: TGTGCCAGCAGTTACTCGAGAGGAAGGTCCTACAATGAGCAGTTCTTC.

The chain employs TRBV9 and TRBJ1-1, with a tentative D call TRBD1 (5 bases). The CDR3 totals 13 residues. Per the germline V gene, CDR1 is SGDLS and CDR2 is YYNGEE. Deletions cut 0 bases from V and 3 bases from J, with 6 bases between. Written as DNA, the CDR3 is TGTGCCAGCAGCGTAGACAGGTACACTGAAGCTTTCTTT. Protein sequence: CASSVDRYTEAFF.

The chain recombines TRBV28 with TRBJ2-3; 8 positions match TRBD2. This CDR3 contains 13 residues. The germline V gene encodes CDR1 MDHEN and CDR2 SYDVKM. J lost 4 bases, V lost 5 bases, and 2 bases had no gene match. The CDR3 region has the DNA TGTGCCAGCAGTCGGGGGGGCCCAGATACGCAGTATTTT. Its translation is CASSRGGPDTQYF.

The V and J genes are TRBV4-3 and TRBJ2-3, with D perhaps matching TRBD1 (6 bases). V was trimmed by 0 bases and J by 4 bases, leaving 17 bases between them. Germline V lookup: CDR1 LGHNA, CDR2 YSLEER. The CDR3 covers 17 residues. CDR3 protein: CASSQDLYGGPSDTQYF. The CDR3 coding sequence is TGCGCCAGCAGCCAAGATTTGTATGGGGGCCCCTCAGATACGCAGTATTTT.

The chain uses TRBV18 and TRBJ2-7; 10 bases align to TRBD2. The germline CDR1 and CDR2 sequences are KGHSH and LQKENI. J gave up 4 bases and V 3 bases, and 6 bases lay outside the gene matches. This CDR3 is built from 15 residues. The CDR3 reads CASSPSSGGPYEQYF. The CDR3 nucleotides read TGTGCCAGCTCACCTTCTAGCGGGGGACCGTACGAGCAGTACTTC.

The V and J genes are TRBV18 and TRBJ1-2; 8 nucleotides line up with TRBD1. CDR1 and CDR2 from the germline V gene are KGHSH and LQKENI. Losses at the gene ends were 5 bases for V and 8 bases for J; bases not matched to a gene: 10. CDR3 length: 14 amino acids. The DNA of the CDR3 is TGTGCCAGCTCAAAGGACAGGGTGAACGGCGGCTACACCTTC. This codes for CASSKDRVNGGYTF.

The chain couples TRBV7-2 to TRBJ2-7; D is uncertain. CDR3 length: 11 amino acids. Between the trimmed V and J ends, which lost 5 bases and 2 bases, there was a span of 4 bases. Germline V CDR1 and CDR2: SGHTA, FQGNSA. The DNA of the CDR3 is TGTGCCAGCAGCCGCACCTACGAGCAGTACTTC. It is translated as CASSRTYEQYF.